The 5 T cell receptor beta chains reported below all come from one sample, sequenced in a study of shared clonotypes between healthy human individuals. The protocol was immunoSEQ multiplex PCR, while the TCRdb copy is restricted to in-frame clones and leaves out a portion. The sample includes about 2 million clones, 85% to 95% seen only once; the top ten take about 1.1%. It was CD45RO-negative cells, positively selected for CCR7, that made up naive CD8 cells, with terminally differentiated effector memory CD45RA+ cells excluded. The sample was naive CD8+ T cells sorted from blood. Receptors were obtained from a man between 18 and 35 years old in good health.

The chain has TRBV9 and TRBJ1-4; D possibly corresponds to TRBD1 (5 bases). CDR1 is SGDLS, CDR2 YYNGEE, per germline. The CDR3 is 15 amino acids. Trimming removed 4 bases from V and 4 bases from J, with 14 bases in between. The CDR3 here is CASSPVGAVNEKLFF. The CDR3 bases are TGTGCCAGCAGCCCCGTCGGGGCGGTTAATGAAAAACTGTTTTTT.

Comments on this clone: The sample contains more than one DNA sequence encoding this CDR3. The chain joins TRBV9 to TRBJ2-2; D possibly corresponds to TRBD1 (5 bases). The V end lost 0 bases, the J end lost 7 bases, and 7 bases lay between the germline ends. The CDR3 is 13 amino acids. Germline-derived CDR1 and CDR2 are SGDLS and YYNGEE. CDR3 nucleotide sequence: TGTGCCAGCAGCGTAGGTCAGGGCGGGGAGCTGTTTTTT. Translated, it gives CASSVGQGGELFF. The full variable domain, rest sourced from reference TRBV9 and TRBJ2-2, is DSGVTQTPKHLITATGQRVTLRCSPRSGDLSVYWYQQSLDQGLQFLIQYYNGEERAKGNILERFSAQQFPDLHSELNLSSLELGDSALYFCASSVGQGGELFFGEGSRLTVL.

This sequence joins TRBV7-9 and TRBJ2-1; D is perhaps TRBD2 (7 bases). Germline V gene data show CDR1 as SEHNR and CDR2 as FQNEAQ (reference sequence). V was trimmed by 3 bases and J by 9 bases, leaving 12 bases between them. The CDR3 loop spans 13 amino acids. The CDR3 spells CASSFPGGTEQFF. DNA for the CDR3: TGTGCCAGCAGCTTTCCGGGGGGCACTGAGCAGTTCTTC.

As regards this clone: This sample also contains other DNA sequences that code for the same CDR3. This chain uses TRBV2 with TRBJ2-7, with D tentatively TRBD1 or TRBD2 (6 bases each). This CDR3 is built from 15 residues. Trimming pared 3 bases from V and 4 bases from J, leaving 16 bases between. Germline V gene lookup returns CDR1 SNHLY and CDR2 FYNNEI. The DNA of the CDR3 is TGTGCCAGCAGTGAGGGGGGCTCATACTCTTACGAGCAGTACTTC. Translation: CASSEGGSYSYEQYF.

V usage is TRBV6-1 and J usage is TRBJ2-5; tentative D call: TRBD1 (6 bases). V was trimmed by 2 bases and J by 4 bases, leaving 14 bases between them. The germline V gene encodes CDR1 MNHNS and CDR2 SASEGT. The CDR3 is 15 amino acids. The CDR3 loop reads CASSENGQRIETQYF. The CDR3 coding sequence is TGTGCCAGCAGTGAAAACGGACAGCGTATAGAGACCCAGTACTTC.